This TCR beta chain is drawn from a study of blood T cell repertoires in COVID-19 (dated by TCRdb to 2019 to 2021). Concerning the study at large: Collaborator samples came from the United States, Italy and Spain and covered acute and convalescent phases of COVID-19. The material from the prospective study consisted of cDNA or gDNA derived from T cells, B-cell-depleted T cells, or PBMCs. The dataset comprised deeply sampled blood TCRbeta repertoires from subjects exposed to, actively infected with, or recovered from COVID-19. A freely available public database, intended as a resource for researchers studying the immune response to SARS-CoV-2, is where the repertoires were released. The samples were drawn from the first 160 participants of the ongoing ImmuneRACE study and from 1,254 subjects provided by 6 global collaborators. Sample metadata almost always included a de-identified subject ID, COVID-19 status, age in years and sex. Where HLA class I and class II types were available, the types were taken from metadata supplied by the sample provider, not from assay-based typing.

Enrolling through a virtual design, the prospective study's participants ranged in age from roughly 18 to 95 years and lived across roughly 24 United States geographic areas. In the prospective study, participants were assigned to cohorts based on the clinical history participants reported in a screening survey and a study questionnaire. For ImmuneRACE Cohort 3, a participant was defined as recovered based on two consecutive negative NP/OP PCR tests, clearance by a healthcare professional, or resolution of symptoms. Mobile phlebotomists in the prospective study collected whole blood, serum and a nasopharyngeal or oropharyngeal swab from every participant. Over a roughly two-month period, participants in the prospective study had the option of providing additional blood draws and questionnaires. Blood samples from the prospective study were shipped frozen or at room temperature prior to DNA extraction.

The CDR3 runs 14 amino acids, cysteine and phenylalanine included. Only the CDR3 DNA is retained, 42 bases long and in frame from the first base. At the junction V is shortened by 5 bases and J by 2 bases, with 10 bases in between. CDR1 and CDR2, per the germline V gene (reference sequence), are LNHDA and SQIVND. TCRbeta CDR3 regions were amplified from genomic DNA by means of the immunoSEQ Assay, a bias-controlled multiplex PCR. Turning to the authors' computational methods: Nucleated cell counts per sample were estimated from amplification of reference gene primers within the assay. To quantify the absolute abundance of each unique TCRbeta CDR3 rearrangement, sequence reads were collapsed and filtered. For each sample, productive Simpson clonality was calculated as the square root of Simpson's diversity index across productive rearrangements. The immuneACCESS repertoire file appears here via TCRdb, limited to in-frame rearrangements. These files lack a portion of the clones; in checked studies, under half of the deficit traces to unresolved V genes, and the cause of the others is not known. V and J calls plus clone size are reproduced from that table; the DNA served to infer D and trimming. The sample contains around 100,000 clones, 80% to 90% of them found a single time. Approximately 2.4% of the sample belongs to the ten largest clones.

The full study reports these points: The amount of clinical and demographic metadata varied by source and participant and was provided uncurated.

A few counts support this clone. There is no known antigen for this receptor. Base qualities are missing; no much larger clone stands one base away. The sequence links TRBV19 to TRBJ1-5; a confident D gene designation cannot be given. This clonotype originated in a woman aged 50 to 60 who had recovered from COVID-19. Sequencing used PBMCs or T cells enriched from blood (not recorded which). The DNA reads TGTGCCAGTAGTCCCCCCACGGGCAATCAGCCCCAGCATTTT. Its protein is CASSPPTGNQPQHF.